This T cell receptor (beta chain) was sequenced in a study of blood T cell repertoires in COVID-19. Overall study: Whether acute or convalescent, the COVID-19 samples came from the United States, Italy and Spain.

As originally analysed: The assay estimated nucleated cells by amplifying reference gene primers. Sequenced by immunoSEQ multiplex PCR; TCRdb stores in-frame clones only, minus some. The V and J calls and the clone size are those of that table, but D and trimming were determined from the DNA. Here the sample spans more than 50,000 clones, about 80% being singletons. V shed 7 bases, J shed 6 bases, and the junction held 4 bases outside the gene matches. The germline CDR1 and CDR2 sequences are MNHEY and SVGAGI. The CDR3 has 13 residues. This clonotype was sampled from a woman older than 75 with acute or convalescent COVID-19. Sequenced: peripheral blood. The chain combines TRBV6-5 with TRBJ2-3; 10 positions agree with TRBD1. The CDR3 nucleotides are TGTGCCAGCACGACAGGGGGCGTCGATACGCAGTATTTT. Its translation: CASTTGGVDTQYF.